This TCR beta chain was sequenced during a study of shared clonotypes between healthy human individuals (dated by TCRdb to 2020 to 2022). With respect to the entire study: The cohort included a few men and a couple of women between 18 and 49 years of age. For each donor, three plates each were used for CD4 naive and CD4 memory, two plates were used for CD8 naive, and one plate was used for CD8 memory. Between about 0.94 and 8.9 billion PBMCs per donor were obtained by leukapheresis. Libraries were prepared and TCR repertoires were sequenced by different laboratories using diverse techniques, in order to increase sequencing depth and limit assay-specific biases. The study deeply sequenced blood TCR repertoires of five healthy adults to estimate repertoire size and the extent of clonotype sharing between individuals. Broader findings and caveats from the paper: Rarefaction of sorted-subset datasets indicated incomplete sequencing despite the large sequencing depth. Naive subsets generally had larger estimated clonotype richness than memory subsets. Sampling was limited to blood, and TCR repertoires in tissue likely differ from TCR repertoires in blood. The genetic and exposure-history diversity represented was limited by the small number of donors. Sharing across several donors was observed for 5% to 6.5% of naive CD4, about 4% of naive CD8, about 2.3% of memory CD4, and roughly 0.4% of memory CD8 clonotypes. Higher generation probabilities were observed for clonotypes shared by all four sorted-subset donors than for non-shared clonotypes. Pairwise subsampling led to the expectation that sequencing depth would affect the degree of clonotype sharing among donors.

Worth noting for this clone: What this receptor recognizes is not known. No base qualities exist here, and no much larger clone lies one base off it.

Using the deep immunoSEQ assay, TCR CDR3 regions were amplified from genomic DNA by multiplex PCR. Genomic DNA extracted from each cell subset was distributed evenly over all wells of several immunoSEQ 96-well plates, and each plate served as one replicate. For sorted subsets, roughly 0.2 ug genomic DNA, equal to tens of thousands of T cell genomes, was loaded into each replicate PCR. The purified libraries were quantified using a Qubit 3.0 fluorometer, sized with a Bioanalyzer 2100, and then quantified again using the KAPA Library Quantification kit. A separate single-read 150-cycle Illumina NextSeq 550 flow cell was used to sequence each immunoSEQ 96-well plate. On the authors' methods: Because the immunoSEQ output held only junctional sequences and lacked quality scores, the filtering could not match the filtering applied to full-length reads. To assign V/J genes and CDR3, sequences were annotated using PyIR, a Python wrapper for IgBLAST v1.9, with IMGT germline references. Any read was removed if the V/J assignment was weak (E-value above 1e-6), the CDR3 was missing, or the read contained stop codons, out-of-frame junctions, or ambiguous translated residues. A V3J clonotype was defined by an identical inferred V gene, J gene, and CDR3 amino acid sequence. Percentage overlap between repertoires was computed as shared unique clonotypes divided by the size of the smaller repertoire. RTK rarefaction, the Chao1 estimator, and Recon v2.1 estimates of unobserved clonotypes were used to assess repertoire richness. Generation probabilities for all TCRbeta clonotypes obtained by the gDNA method from several donors were computed using OLGA. TCRdb obtained this table from immuneACCESS and retained in-frame rearrangements with V and J assigned. These tables miss some clones; where compared with another copy, unresolved V genes account for less than half of the shortfall, and the remainder is unexplained. D and trimming come from the DNA, and the V and J calls and clone size come from that table. The sample data list millions of clones, and 85% to 95% of these were observed just once. The ten largest make up more than 0.12% of the sample.

V is pared back by 6 bases and J by 8 bases, with 13 bases lying between the germline termini. CDR1 is given as MNHEY and CDR2 as SVGAGI, both from the germline V gene. CDR3 length: 12 amino acids, cysteine to phenylalanine. Of the read, only the CDR3 DNA is kept; its 36 bases are in frame from base 1. Donors were healthy HIV-negative adults with no recently reported acute infections or vaccinations. Every donor was a Caucasian adult residing in Nashville, Tennessee, USA. CD4+ T cells were enriched by magnetic negative selection; naive cells were then positively selected on CD45RA, and the negative fraction formed the memory subset. Blood was obtained by leukapheresis, after which PBMCs were separated by Ficoll-Histopaque density gradient centrifugation and cryopreserved in liquid nitrogen vapor phase. Purity and quantity of every magnetically sorted T cell population were checked by analytical flow cytometry. Each sorted fraction had its genomic DNA isolated and then quantified by UV absorbance on a Nanodrop 2000c.

This clonotype originated in a man between 18 and 29 years old in good health. The chain links TRBV6-5 with TRBJ1-1; a confident D gene designation cannot be given. The source material was naive CD4+ T cells sorted from blood. The cell subset or site label, as the study defines it: CD45RA+ positively selected. The nucleotides are TGTGCCAGCAGCGACCCCGGGAAAGAAGCTTTCTTT. Translated, it gives CASSDPGKEAFF.